This paragraph reports one T cell receptor (beta chain). The entry originates in a study of technical replicates of blood from a few donors. The assay was immunoSEQ multiplex PCR, and TCRdb's table has in-frame clones only and misses some. The sample includes some 76,000 clones, over 95% of them seen just once. V was trimmed by 3 bases and J by 5 bases, leaving 13 bases between them. The length of the CDR3 is 13 residues. Germline V lookup: CDR1 GTSNPN, CDR2 SVGIG (reference sequence). This receptor was taken from a human donor in good health. The V call is TRBV30, the J call TRBJ1-1; the D gene is possibly TRBD1 (5 bases). Sequencing was performed on T cells isolated from PBMCs. The CDR3 sequence: CAWSREDFTEAFF. As DNA, the CDR3 is TGTGCCTGGAGCAGGGAAGATTTTACTGAAGCTTTCTTT.